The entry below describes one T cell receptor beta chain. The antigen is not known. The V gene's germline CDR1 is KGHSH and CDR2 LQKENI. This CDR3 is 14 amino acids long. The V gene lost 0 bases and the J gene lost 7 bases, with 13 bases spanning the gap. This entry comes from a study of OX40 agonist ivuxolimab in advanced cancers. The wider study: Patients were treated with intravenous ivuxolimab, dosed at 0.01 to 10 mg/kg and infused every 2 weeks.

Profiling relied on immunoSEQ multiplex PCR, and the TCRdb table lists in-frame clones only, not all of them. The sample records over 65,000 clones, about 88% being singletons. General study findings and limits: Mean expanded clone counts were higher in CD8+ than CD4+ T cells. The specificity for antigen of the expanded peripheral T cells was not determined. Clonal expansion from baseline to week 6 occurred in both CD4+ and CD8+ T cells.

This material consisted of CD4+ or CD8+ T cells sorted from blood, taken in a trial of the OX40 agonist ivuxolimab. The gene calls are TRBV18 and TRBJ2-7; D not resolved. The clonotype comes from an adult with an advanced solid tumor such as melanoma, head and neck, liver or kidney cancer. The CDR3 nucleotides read TGTGCCAGCTCACCACCGCGAGACCCCTCGGAGCAGTACTTC. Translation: CASSPPRDPSEQYF.